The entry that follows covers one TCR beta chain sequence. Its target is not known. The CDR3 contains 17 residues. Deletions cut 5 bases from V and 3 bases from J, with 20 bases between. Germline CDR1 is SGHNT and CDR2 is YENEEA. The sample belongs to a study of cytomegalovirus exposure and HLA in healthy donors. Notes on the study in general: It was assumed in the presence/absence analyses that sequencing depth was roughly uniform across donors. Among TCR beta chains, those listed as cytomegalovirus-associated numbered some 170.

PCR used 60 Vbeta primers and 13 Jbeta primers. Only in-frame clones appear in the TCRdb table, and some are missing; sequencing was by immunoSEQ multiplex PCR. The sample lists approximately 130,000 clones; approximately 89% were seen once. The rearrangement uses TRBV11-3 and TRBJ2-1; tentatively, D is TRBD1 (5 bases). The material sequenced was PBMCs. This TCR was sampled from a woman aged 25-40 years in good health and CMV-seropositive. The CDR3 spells CASSLSPRAGHYNEQFF. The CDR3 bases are TGTGCCAGCAGCCTCTCACCCCGGGCAGGGCACTACAATGAGCAGTTCTTC. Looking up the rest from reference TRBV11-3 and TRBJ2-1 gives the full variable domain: EAGVVQSPRYKIIEKKQPVAFWCNPISGHNTLYWYLQNLGQGPELLIRYENEEAVDDSQLPKDRFSAERLKGVDSTLKIQPAELGDSAVYLCASSLSPRAGHYNEQFFGPGTRLTVL.